These 14 T cell receptor beta chains share one sample of origin, sequenced in a study of blood T cell repertoires in COVID-19. The repertoire was sequenced with immunoSEQ multiplex PCR; TCRdb's copy has only in-frame clones and lacks some. The sample includes tens of thousands of clones, over 80% of them seen just once. Sequenced material: peripheral blood. Receptor source: a human donor in a cohort sampled during active COVID-19.

The chain links TRBV15 to TRBJ2-7; a possible D gene is TRBD1 (5 bases). The CDR3 runs to 13 residues. The V and J ends lost 0 bases and 3 bases respectively, with 6 bases between them. CDR1 is LNHNV, CDR2 YYDKDF, per germline (reference sequence). The CDR3 reads CATSRDQGYEQYF. Here the CDR3 DNA reads TGTGCCACCAGCAGAGATCAGGGCTACGAGCAGTACTTC.

This sequence joins TRBV11-2 and TRBJ1-2; 9 bases are a match to TRBD1. This CDR3 has 16 residues. Germline lookup yields CDR1 SGHAT and CDR2 FQNNGV. The V and J ends lost 5 bases and 4 bases, in that order; junction bases with no gene match: 11. The CDR3 bases are TGTGCCAGCAGCAGTCACAGGGGGCGCACGGGCTATGGCTACACCTTC. Its protein is CASSSHRGRTGYGYTF.

This chain uses TRBV5-1 with TRBJ1-4; no reliable D call. Germline lookup yields CDR1 SGHRS and CDR2 YFSETQ. This CDR3 spans 14 amino acids. Trimming removed 4 bases from V and 8 bases from J, with 15 bases in between. The CDR3, as DNA: TGCGCCAGCAGCCCCGGAGATTTAAGCGAAAAACTGTTTTTT. Residues: CASSPGDLSEKLFF. The complete variable domain, with remaining parts taken from reference TRBV5-1 and TRBJ1-4, reads KAGVTQTPRYLIKTRGQQVTLSCSPISGHRSVSWYQQTPGQGLQFLFEYFSETQRNKGNFPGRFSGRQFSNSRSEMNVSTLELGDSALYLCASSPGDLSEKLFFGSGTQLSVL.

This clone is medium-sized within its sample. V gene TRBV19 combines with J gene TRBJ1-5, with 7 bases lining up with TRBD1. V gave up 9 bases and J gave up 1 base; unmatched junction bases: 3. Looked up from germline, CDR1 is LNHDA and CDR2 is SQIVND (reference sequence). The CDR3 totals 13 residues. CDR3 bases: TGTGCCAGCGCAGGGGGGAGCAATCAGCCCCAGCATTTT. This gives the protein CASAGGSNQPQHF.

This clone was observed once. This chain connects TRBV10-2 to TRBJ1-3; TRBD1 aligns across 8 bases. Germline CDR1 and CDR2: WSHSY and SAAADI. The CDR3 consists of 15 residues. V shed 3 bases and J 1 base; nucleotides not matched to a gene: 2. CDR3 coding DNA: TGCGCCAGCAGTGACCGGACAGGGTCTGGAAACACCATATATTTT. Protein sequence: CASSDRTGSGNTIYF.

This sequence joins TRBV6-2 or TRBV6-3 and TRBJ1-2; D is possibly TRBD1 (5 bases). Germline CDR1 is MNHEY and CDR2 is SVGEGT. The CDR3 is 12 residues long. Trimming took 5 bases from V and 4 from J, leaving 8 bases between them. In DNA form, the CDR3 reads TGTGCCAGCAGTGACAGAAGCTATGGCTACACCTTC. This sequence encodes CASSDRSYGYTF.

This chain links TRBV7-9 with TRBJ2-7, with 9 bases fitting TRBD2. V lost 4 bases and J lost 4; bases outside the gene matches: 5. Germline values: CDR1 SEHNR, CDR2 FQNEAQ (reference sequence). The CDR3 has 14 residues. The chain's CDR3 is CASSYSGGEYEQYF. The DNA for the CDR3 is TGTGCCAGCAGCTATAGCGGGGGTGAATACGAGCAGTACTTC.

The rearrangement joins TRBV5-1 to TRBJ1-1, with TRBD1 identical over 8 bases. Trimming cost V 2 bases and J 6 bases; bases outside gene matches: 3. CDR3 length: 13 residues. Per the germline V gene, CDR1 is SGHRS and CDR2 is YFSETQ. CDR3 residues: CASSFQGAPEAFF. CDR3 coding DNA: TGCGCCAGCAGCTTTCAGGGGGCTCCTGAAGCTTTCTTT.

V is TRBV29-1 and J is TRBJ1-2; 7 nucleotides agree with TRBD1. The V segment lost 3 bases and the J segment 0 bases; nucleotides outside the gene matches: 4. Germline V gene sequence: CDR1 SQVTM, CDR2 ANQGSEA. CDR3 length equals 14 residues. In DNA form, the CDR3 reads TGCAGCGTTGATGGGACAGAGACTAACTATGGCTACACCTTC. Translation gives CSVDGTETNYGYTF.

The V gene is TRBV19, the J gene TRBJ2-4; D is possibly TRBD1 (6 bases). The V and J ends lost 6 bases and 0 bases respectively, with 21 bases between them. Germline V gene data show CDR1 as LNHDA and CDR2 as SQIVND (reference sequence). The CDR3 contains 18 residues. CDR3 sequence reads: CASSHQRTDRLAKNIQYF. The CDR3 DNA reads TGTGCCAGTAGCCACCAGCGAACGGACAGACTAGCCAAAAACATTCAGTACTTC.

V usage is TRBV14 and J usage is TRBJ1-3; D perhaps matches TRBD1 (5 bases). V was clipped by 4 bases and J by 0 bases, with 16 bases between them. Germline CDR1 is SGHDN and CDR2 is FVKESK. This CDR3 is built from 17 residues. This chain's CDR3 is CASSRRLWRGSGNTIYF. CDR3 coding DNA: TGTGCCAGCAGCCGTCGGCTCTGGAGGGGCTCTGGAAACACCATATATTTT. Combining the CDR3 with reference TRBV14 and TRBJ1-3 gives the whole variable domain EAGVTQFPSHSVIEKGQTVTLRCDPISGHDNLYWYRRVMGKEIKFLLHFVKESKQDESGMPNNRFLAERTGGTYSTLKVQPAELEDSGVYFCASSRRLWRGSGNTIYFGEGSWLTVV.

J is TRBJ1-1 and V is TRBV21-1. TRBV21-1 is flagged as a pseudogene. The length of the CDR3 is 13 residues. The chain's CDR3 is CASSNCFVTEAFF. The CDR3 coding sequence is TGTGCCAGCAGCAATTGTTTCGTCACTGAAGCTTTCTTT.

This chain joins TRBV18 and TRBJ2-7, with a tentative D call TRBD1 (5 bases). The germline gives CDR1 KGHSH, CDR2 LQKENI. CDR3 length: 18 amino acids. Trimming shortened V by 0 bases and J by 1 base, and 19 bases separated the two germline ends. The CDR3 loop reads CASSPPSRGGLRSYEQYF. The CDR3 DNA reads TGTGCCAGCTCACCACCGTCAAGGGGCGGATTGCGGTCCTACGAGCAGTACTTC.

The rearrangement joins TRBV7-9 to TRBJ1-5, with D hard to call. In germline, CDR1 is SEHNR, CDR2 FQNEAQ (reference sequence). The V end was cut by 5 bases, the J end by 2 bases, with 7 bases between. The CDR3 has 13 amino acids. The CDR3 sequence is CASSIQGNQPQHF. CDR3 DNA: TGTGCCAGCAGCATCCAGGGCAATCAGCCCCAGCATTTT. Full variable domain (missing parts from reference TRBV7-9 and TRBJ1-5): DTGVSQNPRHKITKRGQNVTFRCDPISEHNRLYWYRQTLGQGPEFLTYFQNEAQLEKSRLLSDRFSAERPKGSFSTLEIQRTEQGDSAMYLCASSIQGNQPQHFGDGTRLSIL.